This is a list of T cell receptor beta chains from one sample in a study of beta chain features in type 1 diabetes. The method was immunoSEQ multiplex PCR; TCRdb's version includes in-frame clones alone and lacks a portion of them. Of 900,000 or so clones in the sample, roughly a sixth were seen once. Source material: naive CD4+ T cells from blood. The source is a woman aged 18-29 years in good health. Each CDR3 is given with its conserved first and last residue. D genes are given only for firm matches. A row's size may be missing; if present it is once, few, many or a size class.

clone_size: -; v_call: TRBV6-5; j_call: TRBJ2-1; d_call: -; cdr3_aa: CASSRNSRYEQFF; cdr3_nt: TGTGCCAGCAGTCGCAATAGTAGGTATGAGCAGTTCTTC
clone_size: few; v_call: TRBV4-2; j_call: TRBJ2-2; d_call: -; cdr3_aa: CASSQVVRGGRTGELFF; cdr3_nt: TGTGCCAGCAGCCAAGTGGTCCGGGGAGGTCGCACCGGGGAGCTGTTTTTT
clone_size: -; v_call: TRBV18; j_call: TRBJ2-7; d_call: TRBD1; cdr3_aa: CASSPPLGHGQDSYEQYF; cdr3_nt: TGTGCCAGCTCACCACCACTCGGGCACGGACAGGACTCCTACGAGCAGTACTTC
clone_size: few; v_call: TRBV5-1; j_call: TRBJ2-5; d_call: TRBD1; cdr3_aa: CASSRPQGQKETQYF; cdr3_nt: TGCGCCAGCAGCAGGCCACAGGGGCAAAAAGAGACCCAGTACTTC
clone_size: -; v_call: TRBV19; j_call: TRBJ2-3; d_call: -; cdr3_aa: CASSKSDSSWDTQYF; cdr3_nt: TGTGCCAGTAGTAAATCGGACAGTTCGTGGGATACGCAGTATTTT
clone_size: -; v_call: TRBV6-5; j_call: TRBJ2-1; d_call: -; cdr3_aa: CASSYLRGSSYNEQFF; cdr3_nt: TGTGCCAGCAGTTACCTCCGAGGGAGCTCCTACAATGAGCAGTTCTTC
clone_size: few; v_call: TRBV28; j_call: TRBJ2-7; d_call: TRBD2; cdr3_aa: CASSPLGGRVSYEQYF; cdr3_nt: TGTGCCAGCAGTCCCTTGGGCGGGAGGGTTTCCTACGAGCAGTACTTC
clone_size: -; v_call: TRBV5-1; j_call: TRBJ2-3; d_call: -; cdr3_aa: CASRAAQDTQYF; cdr3_nt: TGCGCCAGCAGGGCAGCACAAGATACGCAGTATTTT
clone_size: few; v_call: TRBV28; j_call: TRBJ2-7; d_call: -; cdr3_aa: CASSLVGRLPEQYF; cdr3_nt: TGTGCCAGCAGTTTAGTCGGGAGACTGCCCGAGCAGTACTTC
clone_size: many; v_call: TRBV14; j_call: TRBJ2-1; d_call: -; cdr3_aa: CASSPLDSYNEQFF; cdr3_nt: TGTGCCAGCAGCCCGCTGGACAGTTACAATGAGCAGTTCTTC
clone_size: few; v_call: TRBV28; j_call: TRBJ2-3; d_call: TRBD2; cdr3_aa: CASSPPRGLAGGGTDTQYF; cdr3_nt: TGTGCCAGCTCCCCCCCAAGGGGACTAGCGGGAGGGGGCACAGATACGCAGTATTTT
clone_size: few; v_call: TRBV28; j_call: TRBJ2-7; d_call: TRBD2; cdr3_aa: CASRLAGVRHEQYF; cdr3_nt: TGTGCCAGCAGACTAGCGGGAGTACGCCACGAGCAGTACTTC
clone_size: -; v_call: TRBV28; j_call: TRBJ1-4; d_call: -; cdr3_aa: CASSLMEGTNEKLFF; cdr3_nt: TGTGCCAGCAGTTTAATGGAAGGCACTAATGAAAAACTGTTTTTT
clone_size: once; v_call: TRBV4-3; j_call: TRBJ2-6; d_call: -; cdr3_aa: CASSQVGGIRLPSSGANVLTF; cdr3_nt: TGCGCCAGCAGCCAAGTAGGGGGGATACGGCTTCCTAGCTCTGGGGCCAACGTCCTGACTTTC
clone_size: few; v_call: TRBV7-9; j_call: TRBJ2-3; d_call: -; cdr3_aa: CASSLPPGRTQYF; cdr3_nt: TGTGCCAGCAGCTTACCCCCCGGACGTACGCAGTATTTT